These 6 T cell receptor beta chains originate from one sample sequenced in a study of blood T cell repertoires in COVID-19. Data came from immunoSEQ multiplex PCR; TCRdb stores just in-frame clones and leaves some out. The data contain around 93,000 clones, about 87% of them singletons. Source material: peripheral blood. These TCRs come from a human donor in a cohort sampled during active COVID-19.

This clone has just a few counts. The chain joins TRBV5-4 to TRBJ1-1; 7 nucleotides match TRBD1. The trim removed 0 bases at V and 5 bases at J, leaving 7 bases unmatched. Germline CDR1 is SGHNT and CDR2 is YYREEE (reference sequence). The CDR3 has 15 amino acids. The CDR3 DNA reads as TGTGCCAGCAGCTTGGACCAGGGGGACGGGACTGAAGCTTTCTTT. The encoded protein is CASSLDQGDGTEAFF.

The chain recombines TRBV4-1 with TRBJ1-5, with unresolved D. The CDR3 is 15 amino acids. The V end lost 4 bases, the J end lost 5 bases, and 15 bases lay between the germline ends. Germline-derived CDR1 and CDR2 are MGHRA and YSYEKL. CDR3 nucleotide sequence: TGCGCCAGCAGCCGAGGCACACTCAGAGATCAGCCCCAGCATTTT. This codes for CASSRGTLRDQPQHF.

The rearrangement uses TRBV6-2 or TRBV6-3 and TRBJ2-1; TRBD2 aligns across 15 bases. CDR3 length equals 17 residues. From germline, CDR1 is MNHEY and CDR2 SVGEGT. With 5 bases clipped from V and 5 bases from J, the junction kept 7 bases outside the gene matches. In nucleotides, the CDR3 is TGTGCCAGCAGTCTAGGGACTAGCGGGAGGAAAAACAATGAGCAGTTCTTC. Its protein is CASSLGTSGRKNNEQFF.

The chain combines TRBV5-1 with TRBJ1-1; D is unresolved. Germline V gene lookup returns CDR1 SGHRS and CDR2 YFSETQ. The CDR3 totals 12 residues. V lost 1 base, J lost 5 bases, and 6 bases lay in between. This CDR3 reads CASSLTGTEAFF. The CDR3 DNA is TGCGCCAGCAGCTTGACCGGGACTGAAGCTTTCTTT.

This chain links TRBV9 with TRBJ1-1, with D perhaps TRBD1 (5 bases). The CDR3 has 15 amino acids. V was trimmed by 0 bases and J by 5 bases, leaving 14 bases between them. The V gene's germline CDR1 is SGDLS and CDR2 YYNGEE. Written as DNA, the CDR3 is TGTGCCAGCAGCGTAGGTTCAGGGCCGGCGACTGAAGCTTTCTTT. This sequence encodes CASSVGSGPATEAFF.

The rearrangement links TRBV5-6 to TRBJ2-5; 11 bases fit TRBD2. Germline lookup yields CDR1 SGHDT and CDR2 YYEEEE. V trimming: 4 bases; J trimming: 4 bases; junction bases outside the gene matches: 6. The CDR3 totals 15 residues. The CDR3: CASSPPGTSGETQYF. In nucleotides, the CDR3 is TGTGCCAGCAGCCCACCCGGGACTAGCGGAGAGACCCAGTACTTC.